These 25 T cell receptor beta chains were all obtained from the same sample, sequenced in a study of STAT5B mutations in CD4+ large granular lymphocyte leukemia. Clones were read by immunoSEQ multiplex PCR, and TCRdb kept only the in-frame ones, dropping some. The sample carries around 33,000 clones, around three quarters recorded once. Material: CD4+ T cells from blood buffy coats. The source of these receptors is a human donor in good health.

The CDR3 reads CASSLDREVLEQYF. CDR3 nucleotides: TGCGCCAGCAGCTTGGACAGGGAGGTCTTAGAGCAGTACTTC. V is TRBV5-1 and J is TRBJ2-7, with D perhaps assigned TRBD1 or TRBD2 (6 bases each). With 0 bases removed from V and 7 bases from J, the gap between germline ends came to 14 bases. The CDR3 covers 14 residues. Per the germline V gene, CDR1 is SGHRS and CDR2 is YFSETQ.

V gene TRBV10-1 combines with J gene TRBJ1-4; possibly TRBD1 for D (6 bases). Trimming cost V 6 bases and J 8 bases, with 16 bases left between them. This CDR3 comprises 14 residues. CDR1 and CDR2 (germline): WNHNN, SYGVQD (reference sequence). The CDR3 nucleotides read TGCGCCAGCAGACCCAGCCGGGACACCGAAAAACTGTTTTTT. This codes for CASRPSRDTEKLFF.

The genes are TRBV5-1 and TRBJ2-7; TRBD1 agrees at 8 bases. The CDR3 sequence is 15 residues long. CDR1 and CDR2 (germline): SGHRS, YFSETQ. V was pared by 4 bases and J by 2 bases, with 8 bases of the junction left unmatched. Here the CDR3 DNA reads TGCGCCAGCAGCGGGGGGACAGGTGCAACCTACGAGCAGTACTTC. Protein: CASSGGTGATYEQYF.

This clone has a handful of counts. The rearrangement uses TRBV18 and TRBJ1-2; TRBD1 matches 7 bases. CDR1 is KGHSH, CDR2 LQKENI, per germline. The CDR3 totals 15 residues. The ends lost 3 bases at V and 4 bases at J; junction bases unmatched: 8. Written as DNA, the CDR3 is TGTGCCAGCTCACCGAACACAGGGGCCACCTATGGCTACACCTTC. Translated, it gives CASSPNTGATYGYTF.

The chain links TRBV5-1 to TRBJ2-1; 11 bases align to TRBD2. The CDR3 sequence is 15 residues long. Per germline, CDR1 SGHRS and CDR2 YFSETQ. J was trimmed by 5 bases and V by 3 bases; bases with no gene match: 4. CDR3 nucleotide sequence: TGCGCCAGCAGCTCCAGGGGACTAGCGGACAATGAGCAGTTCTTC. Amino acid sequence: CASSSRGLADNEQFF.

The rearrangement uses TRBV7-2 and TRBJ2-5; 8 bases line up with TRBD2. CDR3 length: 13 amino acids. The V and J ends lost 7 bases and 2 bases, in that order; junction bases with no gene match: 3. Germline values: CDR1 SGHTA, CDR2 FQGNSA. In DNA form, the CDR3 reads TGTGCCAGCAACCGGGGGGGGCAAGAGACCCAGTACTTC. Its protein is CASNRGGQETQYF.

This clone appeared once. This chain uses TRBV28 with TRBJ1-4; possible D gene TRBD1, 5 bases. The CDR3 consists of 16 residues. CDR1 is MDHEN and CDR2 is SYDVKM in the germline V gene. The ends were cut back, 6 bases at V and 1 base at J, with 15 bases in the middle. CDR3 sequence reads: CASSLNWGGTNEKLFF. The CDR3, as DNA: TGTGCCAGCAGCCTGAACTGGGGGGGAACTAATGAAAAACTGTTTTTT.

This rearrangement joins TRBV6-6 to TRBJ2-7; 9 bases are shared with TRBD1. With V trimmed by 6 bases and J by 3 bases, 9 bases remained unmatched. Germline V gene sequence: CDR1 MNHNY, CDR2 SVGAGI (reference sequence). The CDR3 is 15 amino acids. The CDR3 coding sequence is TGTGCCAGCAGCGGACAGGGGTTATACGTCTACGAGCAGTACTTC. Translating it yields CASSGQGLYVYEQYF.

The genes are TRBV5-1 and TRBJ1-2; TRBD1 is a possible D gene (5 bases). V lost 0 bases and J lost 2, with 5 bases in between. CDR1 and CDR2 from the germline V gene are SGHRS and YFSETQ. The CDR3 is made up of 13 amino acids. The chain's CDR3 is CASSLEGNYGYTF. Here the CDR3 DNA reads TGCGCCAGCAGCTTGGAGGGGAACTATGGCTACACCTTC.

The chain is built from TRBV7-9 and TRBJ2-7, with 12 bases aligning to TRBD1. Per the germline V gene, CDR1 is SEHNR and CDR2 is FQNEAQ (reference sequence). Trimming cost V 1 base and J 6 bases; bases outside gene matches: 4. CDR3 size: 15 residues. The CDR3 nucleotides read TGTGCCAGCAGCTTAGAGGGACAGGGGGCAGTCGAGCAGTACTTC. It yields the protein CASSLEGQGAVEQYF.

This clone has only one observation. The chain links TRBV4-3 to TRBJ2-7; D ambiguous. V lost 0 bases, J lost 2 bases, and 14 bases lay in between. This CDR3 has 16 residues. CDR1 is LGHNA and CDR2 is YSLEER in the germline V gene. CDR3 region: CASSQDGPGKTYEQYF. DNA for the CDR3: TGCGCCAGCAGCCAAGATGGTCCCGGCAAAACCTACGAGCAGTACTTC.

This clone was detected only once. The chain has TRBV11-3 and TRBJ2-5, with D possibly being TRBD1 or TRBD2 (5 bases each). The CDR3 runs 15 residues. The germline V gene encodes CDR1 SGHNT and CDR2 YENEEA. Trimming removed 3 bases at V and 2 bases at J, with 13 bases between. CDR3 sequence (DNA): TGTGCCAGCAGCTTTAGTGGGACGCTGCAAGAGACCCAGTACTTC. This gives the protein CASSFSGTLQETQYF. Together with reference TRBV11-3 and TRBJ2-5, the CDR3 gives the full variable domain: EAGVVQSPRYKIIEKKQPVAFWCNPISGHNTLYWYLQNLGQGPELLIRYENEEAVDDSQLPKDRFSAERLKGVDSTLKIQPAELGDSAVYLCASSFSGTLQETQYFGPGTRLLVL.

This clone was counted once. The DNA for the CDR3 is TGTGCCAGCATCGATCGAAACACCATATATTTT. It yields the protein CASIDRNTIYF. This chain joins TRBV6-5 and TRBJ1-3; D not certain. V lost 7 bases and J lost 5, with 6 bases in between. Germline assignment: CDR1 MNHEY and CDR2 SVGAGI. CDR3 length: 11 residues.

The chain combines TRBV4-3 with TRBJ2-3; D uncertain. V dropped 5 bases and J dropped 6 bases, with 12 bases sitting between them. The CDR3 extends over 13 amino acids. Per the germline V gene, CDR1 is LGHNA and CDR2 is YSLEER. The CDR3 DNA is TGCGCCAGCAGCTCCCGTCCCTCTGATACGCAGTATTTT. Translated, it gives CASSSRPSDTQYF.

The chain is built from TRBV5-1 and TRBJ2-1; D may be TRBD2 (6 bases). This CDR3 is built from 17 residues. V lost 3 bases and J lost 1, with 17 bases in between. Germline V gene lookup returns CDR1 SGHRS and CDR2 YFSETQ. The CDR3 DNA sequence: TGCGCCAGCAGCTACTTAGCGGAGCTGGGATCCTACAATGAGCAGTTCTTC. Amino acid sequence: CASSYLAELGSYNEQFF. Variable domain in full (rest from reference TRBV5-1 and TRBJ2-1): KAGVTQTPRYLIKTRGQQVTLSCSPISGHRSVSWYQQTPGQGLQFLFEYFSETQRNKGNFPGRFSGRQFSNSRSEMNVSTLELGDSALYLCASSYLAELGSYNEQFFGPGTRLTVL.

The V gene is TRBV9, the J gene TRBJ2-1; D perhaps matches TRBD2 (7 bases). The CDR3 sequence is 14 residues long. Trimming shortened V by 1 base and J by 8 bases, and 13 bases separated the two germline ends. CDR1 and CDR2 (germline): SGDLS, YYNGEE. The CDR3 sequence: CASSVRGRADEQFF. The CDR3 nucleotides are TGTGCCAGCAGCGTAAGGGGGAGGGCCGATGAGCAGTTCTTC.

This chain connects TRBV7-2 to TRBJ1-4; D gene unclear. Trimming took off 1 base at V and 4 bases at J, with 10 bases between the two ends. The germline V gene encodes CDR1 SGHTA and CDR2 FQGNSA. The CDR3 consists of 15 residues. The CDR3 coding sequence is TGTGCCAGCAGCTTAGACAGCCTCTATAATGAAAAACTGTTTTTT. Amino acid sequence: CASSLDSLYNEKLFF.

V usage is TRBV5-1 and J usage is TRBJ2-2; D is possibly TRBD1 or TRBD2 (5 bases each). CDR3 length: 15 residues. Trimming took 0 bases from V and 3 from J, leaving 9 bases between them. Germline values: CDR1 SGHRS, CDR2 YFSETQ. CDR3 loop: CASSLGGADTGELFF. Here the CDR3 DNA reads TGCGCCAGCAGCTTGGGAGGGGCGGACACCGGGGAGCTGTTTTTT.

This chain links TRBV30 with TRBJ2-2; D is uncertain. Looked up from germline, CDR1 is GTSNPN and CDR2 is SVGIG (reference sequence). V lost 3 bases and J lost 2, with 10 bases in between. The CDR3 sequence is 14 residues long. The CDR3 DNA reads TGTGCCTGGAGGGTGGGATCAAACACCGGGGAGCTGTTTTTT. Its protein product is CAWRVGSNTGELFF.

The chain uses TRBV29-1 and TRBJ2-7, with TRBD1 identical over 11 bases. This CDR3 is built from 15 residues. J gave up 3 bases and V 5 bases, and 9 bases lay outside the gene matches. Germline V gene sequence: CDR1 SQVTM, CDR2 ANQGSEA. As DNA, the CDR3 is TGCAGCGTTTCTACCGGGACAGGGGGTCTCTACGAGCAGTACTTC. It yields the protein CSVSTGTGGLYEQYF.

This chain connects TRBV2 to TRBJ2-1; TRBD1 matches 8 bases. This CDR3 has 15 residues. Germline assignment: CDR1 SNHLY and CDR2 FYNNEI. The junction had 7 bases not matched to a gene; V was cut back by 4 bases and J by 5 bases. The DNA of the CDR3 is TGTGCCAGCAGTGTCGGACAGGGTCGCAACAATGAGCAGTTCTTC. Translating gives CASSVGQGRNNEQFF.

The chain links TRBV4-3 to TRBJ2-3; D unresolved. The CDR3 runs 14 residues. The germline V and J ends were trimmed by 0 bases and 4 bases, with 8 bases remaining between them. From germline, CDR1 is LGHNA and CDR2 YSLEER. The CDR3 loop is CASSQERVSDTQYF. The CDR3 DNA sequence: TGCGCCAGCAGCCAAGAAAGGGTTTCAGATACGCAGTATTTT.

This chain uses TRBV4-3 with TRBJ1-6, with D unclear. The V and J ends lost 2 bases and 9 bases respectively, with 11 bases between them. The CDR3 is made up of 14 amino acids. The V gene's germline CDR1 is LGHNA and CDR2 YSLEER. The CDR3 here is CASSQLIGRSPLHF. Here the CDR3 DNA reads TGCGCCAGCAGCCAATTAATTGGGCGTTCACCCCTCCACTTT.

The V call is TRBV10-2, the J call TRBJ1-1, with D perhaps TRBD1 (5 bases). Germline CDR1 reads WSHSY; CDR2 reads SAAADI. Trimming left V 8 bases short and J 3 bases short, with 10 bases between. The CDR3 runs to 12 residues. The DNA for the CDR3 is TGCGCCAGCGGGCCGGGGCACACTGAAGCTTTCTTT. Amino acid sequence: CASGPGHTEAFF.

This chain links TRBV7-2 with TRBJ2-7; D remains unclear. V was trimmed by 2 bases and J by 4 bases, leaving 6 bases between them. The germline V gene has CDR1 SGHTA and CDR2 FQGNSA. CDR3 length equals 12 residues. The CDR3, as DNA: TGTGCCAGCAGCTTATCCGGGTACGAGCAGTACTTC. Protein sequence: CASSLSGYEQYF.